This T cell receptor (beta chain) is from a study of OX40 agonist ivuxolimab in advanced cancers. About the study: Those treated in dose escalation had hepatocellular carcinoma, melanoma, renal cell cancer or head and neck cancer.

V shed 5 bases and J 6 bases; nucleotides not matched to a gene: 8. Germline CDR1 MNHEY, CDR2 SVGAGI. This CDR3 contains 15 residues. The assay was immunoSEQ multiplex PCR, and TCRdb's table has in-frame clones only and misses some. The sample shows under 95,000 clones, about 88% of them seen only once. The sequencing here drew on CD4+ or CD8+ T cells sorted from blood, taken in a trial of the OX40 agonist ivuxolimab. V is TRBV6-5 and J is TRBJ1-5, with 9 bases lining up with TRBD1. The clonotype originates from an adult with an advanced solid tumor such as melanoma, head and neck, liver or kidney cancer. CDR3 sequence (DNA): TGTGCCAGCAGTGGGGGACAGGGAAGAAGTCAGCCCCAGCATTTT. This translates into CASSGGQGRSQPQHF.